The TCR beta chain under discussion was sequenced for a study of blood T cell repertoires in COVID-19. As for the study in general: Samples representing acute and convalescent COVID-19 were sourced from the United States, Italy and Spain. The analysed material was cDNA or gDNA that came from T cells, B-cell-depleted T cells, or PBMCs.

The germline V gene encodes CDR1 SGHTS and CDR2 YDEGEE. Trimming shortened V by 2 bases and J by 5 bases, and 11 bases separated the two germline ends. The CDR3 covers 14 residues. Authors' processing steps: From reference gene primer amplification, estimates of nucleated cell counts were derived. TCRdb's table, derived via immunoSEQ multiplex PCR, lists solely in-frame clones and lacks some. For V, J and clone size, that table is used; D and trimming come from the DNA. This sample has roughly 150,000 clones; 82% occur once, and the top ten carry roughly 15%. This TCR was recovered from a human donor with acute or convalescent COVID-19. The donor label of this sample is uncertain. Sequenced sample: peripheral blood. This chain uses TRBV5-8 with TRBJ2-1; D perhaps matches TRBD1 (6 bases). CDR3 protein: CASSLTGPHNEQFF. CDR3 DNA sequence: TGTGCCAGCAGCTTAACAGGGCCCCACAATGAGCAGTTCTTC. Full variable domain (outside the CDR3, taken from reference TRBV5-8 and TRBJ2-1): EAGVTQSPTHLIKTRGQQATLRCSPISGHTSVYWYQQALGLGLQFLLWYDEGEERNRGNFPPRFSGRQFPNYSSELNVNALELEDSALYLCASSLTGPHNEQFFGPGTRLTVL.